This T cell receptor (beta chain) was sequenced during a study of T cell repertoires in aging, cancer and after chemotherapy. A mixed TRB-A/B primer pool amplified rearranged TRB by multiplex touch-down PCR. TCRdb fed the multiplex PCR reads into MiXCR, producing one record per CDR3 protein. Counted here are about 7,900 distinct CDR3 sequences, under 50% occurring once; the ten biggest clones make up roughly an eighth. CDR1 is MNHEY, CDR2 SVGAGI, per germline. This CDR3 is 14 amino acids long. As regards this clonotype: The junction and the germline gene differ at one end; a read error may be behind it.

TCR beta rearrangements were amplified from peripheral blood genomic DNA. The chain joins TRBV6-5 to TRBJ2-7, with D uncertain. The sequencing sample was made of blood. The receptor was isolated from a human donor with a solid tumor. CDR3 sequence reads: CASTGMEQGYEQYF. Written as DNA, the CDR3 is TGTGCCAGCACCGGAATGGAGCAAGGGTACGAGCAGTACTTT.